The 30 T cell receptor beta chains in this list originate from one sample, sequenced in a study of T cell responses to AZD1222 COVID-19 vaccine. Libraries were prepared by immunoSEQ multiplex PCR; TCRdb keeps only in-frame clonotypes and omits some of them. Of about 110,000 clones in the sample, roughly 90% were seen once. The sequencing used peripheral blood, collected on day 0 of AZD1222 vaccination. Receptor source: an adult in good health.

The chain combines TRBV28 with TRBJ2-7, with 10 bases fitting TRBD2. CDR1 MDHEN and CDR2 SYDVKM come from the germline V gene. J was trimmed by 6 bases and V by 10 bases; bases with no gene match: 12. There are 14 residues in the CDR3. The DNA for the CDR3 is TGTGCCACCCACGGTAGCGGGAGGTCGCTCGAGCAGTACTTC. This translates into CATHGSGRSLEQYF.

This clone was recorded only once. The V call is TRBV3-1 (or the pseudogene TRBV3-2), the J call TRBJ1-2; 9 bases agree with TRBD1. The CDR3 is made up of 13 amino acids. The V and J ends lost 5 bases and 5 bases, in that order; junction bases with no gene match: 3. The V gene's germline CDR1 is LGHDT and CDR2 YNNKEL (reference sequence). The CDR3 DNA reads TGTGCCAGCAGCGGGACAGGGTGGTATGGCTACACCTTC. This encodes CASSGTGWYGYTF.

This clone was seen a single time. V and J are TRBV3-1 (or the pseudogene TRBV3-2) and TRBJ1-3, with 7 bases matching TRBD1. Germline CDR1 and CDR2: LGHDT and YNNKEL (reference sequence). There are 18 residues in the CDR3. The junction had 10 bases not matched to a gene; V was cut back by 2 bases and J by 0 bases. CDR3 residues: CASSQHLGQDPSGNTIYF. The CDR3, as DNA: TGTGCCAGCAGCCAACACCTTGGACAGGACCCCTCTGGAAACACCATATATTTT.

There are a few counts of this clone. The V gene is TRBV5-6, the J gene TRBJ2-2; no definite D call. V was pared by 0 bases and J by 2 bases, with 14 bases between. The CDR3 spans 17 residues. CDR1 and CDR2 from the germline V gene are SGHDT and YYEEEE. The CDR3 DNA is TGTGCCAGCAGCTTGGATCAAGGGTTGACTAACACCGGGGAGCTGTTTTTT. Its protein product is CASSLDQGLTNTGELFF.

V is TRBV5-6 and J is TRBJ2-7; D is perhaps TRBD2 (5 bases). CDR1 and CDR2 (germline): SGHDT, YYEEEE. The germline V and J ends were trimmed by 4 bases and 6 bases, with 20 bases remaining between them. The CDR3 spans 15 residues. The CDR3 DNA reads TGTGCCAGCAGCGGGTACACCACCGGGATTAGCGAGCAGTACTTC. Protein product: CASSGYTTGISEQYF.

The genes are TRBV25-1 and TRBJ1-1, with D perhaps TRBD1 (5 bases). Germline lookup yields CDR1 MGHDK and CDR2 SYGVNS. Trimming left V 4 bases short and J 8 bases short, with 8 bases between. The CDR3 loop spans 11 amino acids. The DNA for the CDR3 is TGTGCCAGCAGTGCAGGGCCAGAAGCTTTCTTT. Its translation is CASSAGPEAFF. Full variable domain (missing parts from reference TRBV25-1 and TRBJ1-1): EADIYQTPRYLVIGTGKKITLECSQTMGHDKMYWYQQDPGMELHLIHYSYGVNSTEKGDLSSESTVSRIRTEHFPLTLESARPSHTSQYLCASSAGPEAFFGQGTRLTVV.

To note about this clone: This same CDR3 is encoded by further DNA sequences in the sample. The chain couples TRBV28 to TRBJ1-2; D is possibly TRBD1 (5 bases). The CDR3 is 12 amino acids. With 6 bases removed from V and 7 bases from J, the gap between germline ends came to 12 bases. Germline lookup yields CDR1 MDHEN and CDR2 SYDVKM. As DNA, the CDR3 is TGTGCCAGCAGCCTTCGGGACGGTGGCTACACCTTC. This gives the protein CASSLRDGGYTF.

The chain uses TRBV4-3 and TRBJ1-2, with 7 bases identical to TRBD1. The length of the CDR3 is 16 residues. J was trimmed by 8 bases and V by 2 bases; bases with no gene match: 14. Germline lookup yields CDR1 LGHNA and CDR2 YSLEER. As DNA, the CDR3 is TGCGCCAGCAGCCAACTTGGAGAGGGCAGGGGGTTGGGCTACACCTTC. Encoded protein: CASSQLGEGRGLGYTF.

This clone was seen just once. The rearrangement uses TRBV5-1 and TRBJ1-6, with D hard to call. Germline loops: CDR1 SGHRS, CDR2 YFSETQ. V lost 0 bases and J 0 bases, leaving 10 bases between the germline ends. The CDR3 runs 17 residues. The CDR3 DNA follows: TGCGCCAGCAGCTTGGGGGCGGTTAGCTCCTATAATTCACCCCTCCACTTT. Translation: CASSLGAVSSYNSPLHF.

This clone was recorded a few times. This chain uses TRBV4-3 with TRBJ1-3, with a tentative D call TRBD1 (6 bases). The CDR3 runs to 17 residues. V was trimmed by 0 bases and J by 4 bases, leaving 16 bases between them. Looked up from germline, CDR1 is LGHNA and CDR2 is YSLEER. This CDR3 is CASSQESPRDTGNTIYF. For the CDR3, the DNA is TGCGCCAGCAGCCAAGAGAGCCCCCGGGACACAGGAAACACCATATATTTT.

The chain carries TRBV4-3 and TRBJ1-5; unclear D gene. The CDR3 loop spans 17 amino acids. Trimming removed 0 bases from V and 2 bases from J, with 14 bases in between. Germline lookup yields CDR1 LGHNA and CDR2 YSLEER. The CDR3 spells CASSQDFEGMGNQPQHF. The CDR3 nucleotides are TGCGCCAGCAGCCAAGATTTTGAGGGTATGGGCAATCAGCCCCAGCATTTT.

The chain has TRBV7-9 and TRBJ2-1; D not certain. The CDR3 loop spans 13 amino acids. The V gene lost 4 bases and the J gene lost 8 bases, with 12 bases spanning the gap. CDR1 SEHNR and CDR2 FQNEAQ come from the germline V gene (reference sequence). Here the CDR3 DNA reads TGTGCCAGCAGCTCGCCCACTGGGGATGAGCAGTTCTTC. Protein sequence: CASSSPTGDEQFF. Together with reference TRBV7-9 and TRBJ2-1, the CDR3 gives the full variable domain: DTGVSQNPRHKITKRGQNVTFRCDPISEHNRLYWYRQTLGQGPEFLTYFQNEAQLEKSRLLSDRFSAERPKGSFSTLEIQRTEQGDSAMYLCASSSPTGDEQFFGPGTRLTVL.

J is TRBJ2-1 and V is TRBV27; D may be TRBD2 (5 bases). From germline, CDR1 is MNHEY and CDR2 SMNVEV (reference sequence). The CDR3 consists of 13 residues. Trimming cost V 4 bases and J 7 bases, with 11 bases left between them. In DNA, the CDR3 is TGTGCCAGCAGTTCCCGGACTGAAAATGAGCAGTTCTTC. Amino acid sequence: CASSSRTENEQFF.

The chain joins TRBV30 to TRBJ2-7; tentative D call: TRBD2 (6 bases). Trimming removed 0 bases from V and 0 bases from J, with 27 bases in between. The germline V gene has CDR1 GTSNPN and CDR2 SVGIG (reference sequence). The CDR3 is made up of 20 amino acids. CDR3 loop: CAWSVLLDLKTRYHSYEQYF. The CDR3 DNA follows: TGTGCCTGGAGTGTCTTGTTGGACTTAAAGACTAGATACCACTCCTACGAGCAGTACTTC.

The V call is TRBV3-1 (or the pseudogene TRBV3-2), the J call TRBJ2-3; D assignment may be TRBD1 or TRBD2 (5 bases each). CDR1 is LGHDT, CDR2 YNNKEL, per germline (reference sequence). V was pared by 5 bases and J by 2 bases, with 14 bases between. This CDR3 is 15 amino acids long. CDR3 region: CASSSRGGNTDTQYF. The CDR3 DNA reads as TGTGCCAGCAGCAGCCGTGGGGGAAACACAGATACGCAGTATTTT.

This chain uses TRBV6-4 with TRBJ1-1; 9 bases are a match to TRBD1. V shed 3 bases and J 3 bases; nucleotides not matched to a gene: 5. Germline V gene data show CDR1 as MRHNA and CDR2 as SNTAGT. The CDR3 length is 15 residues. CDR3 DNA: TGTGCCAGCAGTGATAACACAGGGGGCCACACTGAAGCTTTCTTT. It is translated as CASSDNTGGHTEAFF.

The J gene is TRBJ2-3, the V gene TRBV25-1; no firm D call. This CDR3 has 12 residues. With 6 bases removed from V and 6 bases from J, the gap between germline ends came to 10 bases. The germline V gene has CDR1 MGHDK and CDR2 SYGVNS. This CDR3 is CASSFRYDTQYF. In DNA form, the CDR3 reads TGTGCCAGCAGCTTTCGATATGATACGCAGTATTTT.

This rearrangement joins TRBV9 to TRBJ2-7, with 7 bases matching TRBD2. Germline assignment: CDR1 SGDLS and CDR2 YYNGEE. After removal of 1 base from V and 3 bases from J, the junction contained 7 bases not matched to a gene. The CDR3 spans 15 residues. CDR3 bases: TGTGCCAGCAGCGTATGGGCGGGAGCGGACTACGAGCAGTACTTC. Amino acids: CASSVWAGADYEQYF.

This chain joins TRBV12-5 and TRBJ1-2; a possible D gene is TRBD1 (5 bases). The V gene lost 8 bases and the J gene lost 3 bases, with 7 bases spanning the gap. CDR1 and CDR2 (germline): LGHNT, FRNRAP. The CDR3 is made up of 11 amino acids. The CDR3 DNA reads as TGTGCTAGTCAAGGGGACTATGGCTACACCTTC. It is translated as CASQGDYGYTF.

The chain carries TRBV7-2 and TRBJ1-1; D is undetermined. The V end was cut by 0 bases, the J end by 0 bases, with 2 bases between. CDR1 is SGHTA, CDR2 FQGNSA, per germline. The CDR3 is 13 residues long. The CDR3 sequence is CASSLAMNTEAFF. CDR3 sequence (DNA): TGTGCCAGCAGCTTAGCGATGAACACTGAAGCTTTCTTT.

The chain combines TRBV30 with TRBJ1-3, with a tentative D call TRBD1 (6 bases). The CDR3 extends over 18 amino acids. Germline V lookup: CDR1 GTSNPN, CDR2 SVGIG (reference sequence). V lost 0 bases and J 1 base, leaving 19 bases between the germline ends. The CDR3 DNA reads as TGTGCCTGGAGTGTTACCCTTTACCAGGGGCCGTCTGGAAACACCATATATTTT. Protein sequence: CAWSVTLYQGPSGNTIYF. The whole variable domain, remainder taken from reference TRBV30 and TRBJ1-3, is SQTIHQWPATLVQPVGSPLSLECTVEGTSNPNLYWYRQAAGRGLQLLFYSVGIGQISSEVPQNLSASRPQDRQFILSSKKLLLSDSGFYLCAWSVTLYQGPSGNTIYFGEGSWLTVV.

The chain uses TRBV7-2 and TRBJ2-3, with TRBD2 identical over 7 bases. This CDR3 region has 18 residues. Germline V lookup: CDR1 SGHTA, CDR2 FQGNSA. Trimming at V came to 1 base and at J to 0 bases, leaving 10 bases not matched to a gene. CDR3 region: CASSLVRGSGSSTDTQYF. The CDR3 DNA sequence: TGTGCCAGCAGCTTAGTGAGGGGTAGCGGGTCTAGCACAGATACGCAGTATTTT.

The rearrangement joins TRBV25-1 to TRBJ1-1; 7 bases map to TRBD1. Unmatched junction bases numbered 13, after V lost 8 bases and J lost 4 bases. Germline CDR1 reads MGHDK; CDR2 reads SYGVNS. The CDR3 covers 15 residues. The CDR3 region is CASPRLGGGSTEAFF. CDR3 DNA sequence: TGTGCCAGCCCCAGACTTGGAGGGGGCTCCACTGAAGCTTTCTTT.

The rearrangement links TRBV28 to TRBJ2-5, with 14 bases matching TRBD2. Germline V gene sequence: CDR1 MDHEN, CDR2 SYDVKM. The CDR3 runs 15 residues. The V gene end was trimmed by 7 bases and the J gene end by 6 bases; junction bases not matched to a gene: 7. CDR3 sequence reads: CASTERTSGRKTQYF. In DNA, the CDR3 is TGTGCCAGCACCGAGAGGACTAGCGGGAGGAAGACCCAGTACTTC.

This chain links TRBV28 with TRBJ1-2; 8 positions agree with TRBD1. CDR1 MDHEN and CDR2 SYDVKM come from the germline V gene. The CDR3 totals 15 residues. J gave up 6 bases and V 3 bases, and 9 bases lay outside the gene matches. The CDR3 coding sequence is TGTGCCAGCAGTTTCGTGGCAGGGGGCATACATGGCTACACCTTC. Its translation: CASSFVAGGIHGYTF.

The rearrangement links TRBV6-6 to TRBJ1-1; TRBD1 might be the D (5 bases). Per germline, CDR1 MNHNY and CDR2 SVGAGI (reference sequence). The V end lost 0 bases, the J end lost 5 bases, and 13 bases lay between the germline ends. The CDR3 totals 15 residues. In nucleotides, the CDR3 is TGTGCCAGCAGTTACTCGGGGCAGGGAAGGACTGAAGCTTTCTTT. Amino acid sequence: CASSYSGQGRTEAFF.

The rearrangement links TRBV5-1 to TRBJ2-3; D is unresolved. This CDR3 comprises 13 residues. The V gene lost 4 bases and the J gene lost 5 bases, with 11 bases spanning the gap. In germline, CDR1 is SGHRS, CDR2 YFSETQ. CDR3 nucleotide sequence: TGCGCCAGCAGCCTCTCCCCCCAAGATACGCAGTATTTT. Its protein is CASSLSPQDTQYF.

The chain carries TRBV28 and TRBJ1-1; TRBD1 might be the D (6 bases). V was trimmed by 0 bases and J by 4 bases, leaving 15 bases between them. This CDR3 has 16 residues. Germline V gives CDR1 MDHEN, CDR2 SYDVKM. The CDR3 spells CASSLWSGDSGTEAFF. The CDR3 nucleotides read TGTGCCAGCAGTTTATGGTCAGGGGATAGTGGCACTGAAGCTTTCTTT.

The rearrangement joins TRBV19 to TRBJ1-1, with D unresolved. The CDR3 covers 13 residues. Germline assignment: CDR1 LNHDA and CDR2 SQIVND (reference sequence). V lost 6 bases, J lost 1 base, and 9 bases lay in between. DNA of the CDR3: TGTGCCAGTAGCCCCGGCAGGAACACTGAAGCTTTCTTT. It encodes CASSPGRNTEAFF. The full variable domain, completed using reference TRBV19 and TRBJ1-1, is DGGITQSPKYLFRKEGQNVTLSCEQNLNHDAMYWYRQDPGQGLRLIYYSQIVNDFQKGDIAEGYSVSREKKESFPLTVTSAQKNPTAFYLCASSPGRNTEAFFGQGTRLTVV.

The J gene is TRBJ2-7, the V gene TRBV6-5; D is perhaps TRBD2 (5 bases). The CDR3 extends over 16 amino acids. The germline gives CDR1 MNHEY, CDR2 SVGAGI. Trimming shortened V by 2 bases and J by 2 bases, and 16 bases separated the two germline ends. The CDR3, as DNA: TGTGCCAGCAGTTACGAGGGTTTGAGGAGTCCCTACGAGCAGTACTTC. It encodes CASSYEGLRSPYEQYF.